This T cell receptor beta chain appears in the sequencing data of a study of blood T cells in healthy people across ages. The CDR3 extends over 14 amino acids. Germline trimming cut 1 base from V and 5 bases from J; bases unmatched to any gene: 4. Germline CDR1 is DFQATT and CDR2 is SNEGSKA (reference sequence). Comment on this clonotype: The target antigen is unknown.

The second PCR ran about 7 to 12 cycles with a sample-barcoded 5' primer and J-beta primers. TCRdb used MiXCR to reprocess the 5' RACE reads, holding one entry per CDR3 protein. The sample carries around 650,000 distinct CDR3 sequences, approximately 40% recorded once. The study recruited healthy Caucasian donors from Russia who were aged about 6 to 95. Whole-study findings and limits: Diversity was estimated from one million T cells, and these estimates were considered underestimates.

This rearrangement joins TRBV20-1 to TRBJ1-5; 8 nucleotides align to TRBD1. The TCR was taken from a man at least 80 years old in good health. Sequenced sample: blood. The CDR3: CSARVGQGYQPQHF. The DNA of the CDR3 is TGCAGTGCTAGAGTCGGACAGGGTTATCAGCCCCAGCATTTT.